The T cell receptor beta chain described here comes from a study of blood T cell repertoires in COVID-19. Study-wide context: Specimens from acute and convalescent COVID-19 originated in the United States, Italy and Spain. T cells, B-cell-depleted T cells, or PBMCs supplied cDNA or gDNA.

The ends lost 4 bases at V and 2 bases at J; junction bases unmatched: 8. This CDR3 has 19 residues. Germline lookup yields CDR1 MDHEN and CDR2 SYDVKM. How the authors handled the data: Nucleated cell counts were estimated from reference gene primer amplification. TCRdb's table, derived via immunoSEQ multiplex PCR, lists solely in-frame clones and lacks some. For V, J and clone size, that table is used; D and trimming come from the DNA. The sample consists of some 96,000 clones, roughly nine tenths of them appearing once. The clonotype originates from a man in his fifties or sixties with active COVID-19. V usage is TRBV28 and J usage is TRBJ2-2, with 15 bases that match TRBD2. What was sequenced was peripheral blood. CDR3: CASSSTWTSGRANTGELFF. The CDR3 DNA sequence: TGTGCCAGCAGTTCTACTTGGACTAGCGGGAGGGCCAACACCGGGGAGCTGTTTTTT.